This T cell receptor beta chain was recorded in a study of blood T cell repertoires in COVID-19. Study background: PBMCs, B-cell-depleted T cells, or T cells were the source of the cDNA or gDNA that made up the material.

The ends lost 8 bases at V and 8 bases at J; junction bases unmatched: 13. CDR3 length: 15 amino acids. Germline V gene lookup returns CDR1 SQVTM and CDR2 ANQGSEA. The protocol was immunoSEQ multiplex PCR, while the TCRdb copy is restricted to in-frame clones and leaves out a portion. This table has about 100,000 clones, around 82% appearing once. Sequences were obtained from peripheral blood. This receptor was obtained from a man aged 55 to 70 with acute or convalescent COVID-19. The rearrangement joins TRBV29-1 to TRBJ2-3; 13 bases match TRBD2. CDR3 region: CSIRTSGSGEGTQYF. The CDR3 DNA reads as TGCAGCATCCGGACTAGCGGGAGCGGGGAGGGTACGCAGTATTTT.